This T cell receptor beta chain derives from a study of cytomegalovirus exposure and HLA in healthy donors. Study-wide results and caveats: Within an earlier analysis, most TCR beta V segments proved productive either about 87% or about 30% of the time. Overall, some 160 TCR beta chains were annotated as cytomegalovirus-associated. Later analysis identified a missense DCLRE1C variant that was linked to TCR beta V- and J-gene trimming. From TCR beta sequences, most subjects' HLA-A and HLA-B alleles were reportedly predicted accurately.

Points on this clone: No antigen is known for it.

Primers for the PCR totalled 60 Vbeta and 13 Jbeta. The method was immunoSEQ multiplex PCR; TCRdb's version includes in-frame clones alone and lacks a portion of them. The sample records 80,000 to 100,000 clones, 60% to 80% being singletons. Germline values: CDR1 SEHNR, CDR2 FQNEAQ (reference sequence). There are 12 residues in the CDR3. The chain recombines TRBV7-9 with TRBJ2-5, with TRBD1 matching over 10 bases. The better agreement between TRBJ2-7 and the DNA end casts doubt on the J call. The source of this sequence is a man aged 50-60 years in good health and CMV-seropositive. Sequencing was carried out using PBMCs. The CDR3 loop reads CALGDRGYEQYF. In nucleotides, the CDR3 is TGTGCCCTTGGGGACAGGGGCTACGAGCAGTACTTC.